Only a few counts were recorded for the clone carrying this T cell receptor beta chain. These data originate in a study of shared clonotypes between healthy human individuals. This CDR3 comprises 18 residues. V was pared by 0 bases and J by 9 bases, with 14 bases of the junction left unmatched. The germline gives CDR1 LGHNA, CDR2 YSLEER. Sorted subsets were amplified in replicate PCRs using approximately 200 ng DNA, roughly 30,000 T cell genomes. The method was immunoSEQ multiplex PCR; TCRdb's version includes in-frame clones alone and lacks a portion of them. Of about a million clones listed, about 75% were seen once; the top ten hold 1.2% to 1.5%.

The clonotype comes from a man younger than 35 in good health. The chain employs TRBV4-3 and TRBJ2-2, with 9 bases that match TRBD1. Material: memory CD4+ T cells sorted from blood. The subset here: CD45RA-negative fraction. Here the CDR3 DNA reads TGCGCCAGCAGCCAAGACGCCGGGTCACTGGGACAGGGCAGGGAGCTGTTTTTT. Its translation: CASSQDAGSLGQGRELFF.